Listed here are 18 T cell receptor beta chains from one sample, sequenced in a study of blood T cell repertoires in COVID-19 (TCRdb year 2020). Libraries were prepared through the immunoSEQ multiplex PCR assay. Here the immuneACCESS table is served through TCRdb, limited to in-frame sequences with V and J called. Missing clones are a known gap in these copies; in checked studies unresolved V genes cover under half, and the rest lacks a known reason. The sample table lists 220,000 or so clones, over 75% of them with a count of one. Under 4% of the sample belongs to the ten largest clones. The sequenced material came from PBMCs or T cells enriched from blood (not recorded which). The receptor set was obtained from a woman aged 18-35 years in a cohort exposed to, infected with or recovered from COVID-19 (not recorded which).

The chain uses TRBV6-6 and TRBJ1-2, with TRBD1 as a possible D gene (5 bases). Germline CDR1 is MNHNY and CDR2 is SVGAGI (reference sequence). This CDR3 spans 16 amino acids. The V end lost 4 bases, the J end lost 2 bases, and 17 bases lay between the germline ends. CDR3 sequence (DNA): TGTGCCAGCAGTTGGAGGGACTTAGCGCAAAACTATGGCTACACCTTC. Translated: CASSWRDLAQNYGYTF.

The chain combines TRBV9 with TRBJ2-5; D gene ambiguous. The CDR3 spans 17 residues. In germline, CDR1 is SGDLS, CDR2 YYNGEE. V lost 3 bases and J 5 bases, leaving 23 bases between the germline ends. CDR3 sequence reads: CASSGSPLGSPRETQYF. The CDR3 nucleotides are TGTGCCAGCAGCGGCTCCCCCCTAGGATCCCCCCGGGAGACCCAGTACTTC.

This chain links TRBV11-2 with TRBJ1-2; D uncertain. Trimming stripped 0 bases from V and 0 bases from J, with 5 bases between. Germline-derived CDR1 and CDR2 are SGHAT and FQNNGV. The CDR3 contains 14 residues. The chain's CDR3 is CASSLDSANYGYTF. DNA for the CDR3: TGTGCCAGCAGCTTAGACAGCGCTAACTATGGCTACACCTTC.

The V call is TRBV28, the J call TRBJ1-2, with D uncertain. Germline-derived CDR1 and CDR2 are MDHEN and SYDVKM. The V gene lost 2 bases and the J gene lost 8 bases, with 6 bases spanning the gap. The CDR3 sequence is 11 residues long. DNA for the CDR3: TGTGCCAGCAGTTTAGGGGAGGGCTACACCTTC. This sequence encodes CASSLGEGYTF.

The rearrangement uses TRBV6-4 and TRBJ1-5, with TRBD1 matching 7 bases. Germline CDR1 and CDR2: MRHNA and SNTAGT. The ends lost 6 bases at V and 4 bases at J; junction bases unmatched: 9. The CDR3 totals 15 residues. The CDR3 coding sequence is TGTGCCAGCAGGGACCTGGGACAGCGGAATCAGCCCCAGCATTTT. Its translation is CASRDLGQRNQPQHF.

V gene TRBV5-1 combines with J gene TRBJ1-6; unclear D gene. The CDR3 is made up of 14 amino acids. Germline V gene data show CDR1 as SGHRS and CDR2 as YFSETQ. The V end was cut by 2 bases, the J end by 5 bases, with 8 bases between. The DNA of the CDR3 is TGCGCCAGCAGCTTCGCAGAAGATAATTCACCCCTCCACTTT. Amino acid sequence: CASSFAEDNSPLHF. Full variable domain (missing parts from reference TRBV5-1 and TRBJ1-6): KAGVTQTPRYLIKTRGQQVTLSCSPISGHRSVSWYQQTPGQGLQFLFEYFSETQRNKGNFPGRFSGRQFSNSRSEMNVSTLELGDSALYLCASSFAEDNSPLHFGNGTRLTVT.

This chain connects TRBV7-9 to TRBJ1-2, with D unresolved. From germline, CDR1 is SEHNR and CDR2 FQNEAQ (reference sequence). Between the trimmed V and J ends, which lost 1 base and 8 bases, there was a span of 14 bases. There are 14 residues in the CDR3. CDR3 sequence (DNA): TGTGCCAGCAGCTTAGAGTTCCAGGTGCGCGGCTACACCTTC. Translation: CASSLEFQVRGYTF.

This chain uses TRBV2 with TRBJ1-3, with a possible D match to TRBD1 (5 bases). V lost 4 bases to trimming and J lost 4 bases, with 17 bases between them. The CDR3 runs to 16 residues. The germline gives CDR1 SNHLY, CDR2 FYNNEI. The CDR3: CASSGQLGLSGNTIYF. The CDR3 nucleotides are TGTGCCAGCAGTGGTCAACTGGGGCTCTCGGGAAACACCATATATTTT.

V gene TRBV2 combines with J gene TRBJ1-5, with 9 bases fitting TRBD1. Germline V CDR1 and CDR2: SNHLY, FYNNEI. J lost 3 bases, V lost 6 bases, and 3 bases had no gene match. CDR3 length equals 14 residues. The CDR3, as DNA: TGTGCCAGCAGCCGGGACAGGGCCAATCAGCCCCAGCATTTT. It translates to CASSRDRANQPQHF.

The rearrangement links TRBV28 to TRBJ1-3, with D possibly matching TRBD1 (6 bases). The V and J ends lost 4 bases and 4 bases respectively, with 14 bases between them. Germline CDR1 reads MDHEN; CDR2 reads SYDVKM. This CDR3 comprises 15 residues. This CDR3 reads CASSSSGAPGNTIYF. Here the CDR3 DNA reads TGTGCCAGCAGTTCTTCAGGGGCCCCCGGAAACACCATATATTTT. Combining the CDR3 with reference TRBV28 and TRBJ1-3 gives the whole variable domain DVKVTQSSRYLVKRTGEKVFLECVQDMDHENMFWYRQDPGLGLRLIYFSYDVKMKEKGDIPEGYSVSREKKERFSLILESASTNQTSMYLCASSSSGAPGNTIYFGEGSWLTVV.

The V gene is TRBV6-5, the J gene TRBJ2-3; D possibly corresponds to TRBD1 (5 bases). The length of the CDR3 is 16 residues. CDR1 and CDR2 (germline): MNHEY, SVGAGI. The ends were cut back, 3 bases at V and 1 base at J, with 14 bases in the middle. The CDR3 DNA reads TGTGCCAGCAGTTATTATGACAGCAGGGGCACAGATACGCAGTATTTT. Its protein is CASSYYDSRGTDTQYF.

This clone was observed a handful of times. V is TRBV6-5 and J is TRBJ2-3, with D perhaps matching TRBD2 (6 bases). Germline-derived CDR1 and CDR2 are MNHEY and SVGAGI. V lost 6 bases to trimming and J lost 2 bases, with 9 bases between them. This CDR3 spans 13 amino acids. CDR3 amino acids: CASRAGTTDTQYF. The CDR3 DNA is TGTGCCAGCAGGGCGGGGACCACAGATACGCAGTATTTT.

This chain joins TRBV7-8 and TRBJ1-1, with unresolved D. Trimming took 5 bases from V and 2 from J, leaving 3 bases between them. The V gene's germline CDR1 is SGHVS and CDR2 FQNEAQ. The CDR3 runs 11 residues. The CDR3 loop is CASSSNTEAFF. In DNA, the CDR3 is TGTGCCAGCAGCAGCAACACTGAAGCTTTCTTT.

The chain recombines TRBV4-1 with TRBJ1-1; 7 nucleotides match TRBD1. Germline lookup yields CDR1 MGHRA and CDR2 YSYEKL. The CDR3 totals 16 residues. Trimming at V came to 1 base and at J to 3 bases, leaving 8 bases not matched to a gene. The CDR3 loop reads CASSQGQGLLDTEAFF. The CDR3 DNA follows: TGCGCCAGCAGCCAAGGACAGGGACTCTTGGACACTGAAGCTTTCTTT.

The CDR3 bases are TGTGCCAGCAGTTTTTGGCAGGTAATGAATGAGCAGTTCTTC. Amino acids: CASSFWQVMNEQFF. The chain joins TRBV28 to TRBJ2-1; no definite D call. Germline assignment: CDR1 MDHEN and CDR2 SYDVKM. The V end was cut by 3 bases, the J end by 7 bases, with 13 bases between. The length of the CDR3 is 14 residues.

The genes are TRBV24-1 and TRBJ1-1; TRBD1 agrees at 7 bases. Germline trimming cut 4 bases from V and 8 bases from J; bases unmatched to any gene: 9. The CDR3 is 14 residues long. Germline lookup yields CDR1 KGHDR and CDR2 SFDVKD. The CDR3 reads CATSDYDRAYEAFF. The CDR3 DNA reads as TGTGCCACCAGTGACTACGACAGGGCGTACGAAGCTTTCTTT.

This clone has just one count. Mismatch with germline at one junction end may stem from a read error. This rearrangement joins TRBV7-2 to TRBJ1-4, with 8 nucleotides matching TRBD1. Germline CDR1 and CDR2: SGHTA and FQGNSA. The CDR3 loop spans 14 amino acids. Here the CDR3 reads CASTLNRGDEKLFF. The CDR3 region has the DNA TGTGCCAGCACCTTAAACAGGGGGGATGAAAAACTGTTTTTT.

The chain joins TRBV5-4 to TRBJ2-5, with 9 bases lining up with TRBD2. The CDR3 spans 15 residues. Germline lookup yields CDR1 SGHNT and CDR2 YYREEE (reference sequence). V was clipped by 4 bases and J by 1 base; unmatched bases: 5. The CDR3 is CASSPSGELQETQYF. CDR3 in DNA: TGTGCCAGCAGCCCTAGCGGGGAGCTCCAAGAGACCCAGTACTTC.